The next 7 T cell receptor beta chains were all read from a single sample in a study of T cell repertoires in ileal Crohn's disease. Sequenced by immunoSEQ multiplex PCR; TCRdb stores in-frame clones only, minus some. The sample includes roughly 8,500 clones, around three quarters of them seen just once. Time point defined: neoterminal ileum biopsy at postoperative endoscopy, about 6 months after surgery. The specimen sequenced was ileal tissue. These receptors were obtained from an adult with Crohn's disease.

J is TRBJ2-2 and V is TRBV5-1; D remains unclear. V lost 4 bases to trimming and J lost 3 bases, with 13 bases between them. CDR3 length: 15 amino acids. CDR1 and CDR2 from the germline V gene are SGHRS and YFSETQ. CDR3 sequence (DNA): TGCGCCAGCAGCCTCAATGGCCACGACACCGGGGAGCTGTTTTTT. Amino acid sequence: CASSLNGHDTGELFF.

The chain has TRBV29-1 and TRBJ2-3; D gene ambiguous. The CDR3 runs to 12 residues. V gave up 2 bases and J gave up 3 bases, with 6 bases separating them. The germline CDR1 and CDR2 sequences are SQVTM and ANQGSEA. This CDR3 is CSVEPGTDTQYF. In DNA form, the CDR3 reads TGCAGCGTTGAACCCGGGACAGATACGCAGTATTTT.

The chain is built from TRBV2 and TRBJ2-1, with 8 bases matching TRBD2. CDR1 and CDR2 (germline): SNHLY, FYNNEI. After removal of 4 bases from V and 0 bases from J, the junction contained 8 bases not matched to a gene. The CDR3 is made up of 17 amino acids. The CDR3 region has the DNA TGTGCCAGCAGTGGCGAACTAGCGGCCAGCTCCTACAATGAGCAGTTCTTC. Its translation is CASSGELAASSYNEQFF.

The V gene is TRBV9, the J gene TRBJ2-7; TRBD1 is a possible D gene (6 bases). Trimming removed 0 bases at V and 2 bases at J, with 9 bases between. This CDR3 spans 14 amino acids. Germline CDR1 reads SGDLS; CDR2 reads YYNGEE. Written as DNA, the CDR3 is TGTGCCAGCAGCGTAGGACAGGTACCCTACGAGCAGTACTTC. Protein product: CASSVGQVPYEQYF.

This chain links TRBV5-4 with TRBJ2-3, with 7 bases that match TRBD1. CDR1 SGHNT and CDR2 YYREEE come from the germline V gene (reference sequence). CDR3 size: 17 residues. Trimming cost V 4 bases and J 2 bases; bases outside gene matches: 13. The CDR3 DNA sequence: TGTGCCAGCAGCCCCAGCCCGACAGGGCCTCTCACAGATACGCAGTATTTT. Its translation: CASSPSPTGPLTDTQYF. Full variable domain (outside the CDR3, taken from reference TRBV5-4 and TRBJ2-3): ETGVTQSPTHLIKTRGQQVTLRCSSQSGHNTVSWYQQALGQGPQFIFQYYREEENGRGNFPPRFSGLQFPNYSSELNVNALELDDSALYLCASSPSPTGPLTDTQYFGPGTRLTVL.

The chain is built from TRBV19 and TRBJ1-3; 9 nucleotides line up with TRBD1. The V segment lost 5 bases and the J segment 3 bases; nucleotides outside the gene matches: 8. Germline values: CDR1 LNHDA, CDR2 SQIVND (reference sequence). This CDR3 is built from 16 residues. The CDR3 DNA reads as TGTGCCAGTAGTTTTGCACAGGGGGCATTTGGAAACACCATATATTTT. This encodes CASSFAQGAFGNTIYF.

The J gene is TRBJ1-1, the V gene TRBV30; D gene ambiguous. Germline V gene data show CDR1 as GTSNPN and CDR2 as SVGIG (reference sequence). Trimming removed 2 bases at V and 1 base at J, with 8 bases between. There are 13 residues in the CDR3. This CDR3 is CAWSFSGNTEAFF. The CDR3 DNA reads as TGTGCCTGGAGTTTTTCCGGGAACACTGAAGCTTTCTTT.